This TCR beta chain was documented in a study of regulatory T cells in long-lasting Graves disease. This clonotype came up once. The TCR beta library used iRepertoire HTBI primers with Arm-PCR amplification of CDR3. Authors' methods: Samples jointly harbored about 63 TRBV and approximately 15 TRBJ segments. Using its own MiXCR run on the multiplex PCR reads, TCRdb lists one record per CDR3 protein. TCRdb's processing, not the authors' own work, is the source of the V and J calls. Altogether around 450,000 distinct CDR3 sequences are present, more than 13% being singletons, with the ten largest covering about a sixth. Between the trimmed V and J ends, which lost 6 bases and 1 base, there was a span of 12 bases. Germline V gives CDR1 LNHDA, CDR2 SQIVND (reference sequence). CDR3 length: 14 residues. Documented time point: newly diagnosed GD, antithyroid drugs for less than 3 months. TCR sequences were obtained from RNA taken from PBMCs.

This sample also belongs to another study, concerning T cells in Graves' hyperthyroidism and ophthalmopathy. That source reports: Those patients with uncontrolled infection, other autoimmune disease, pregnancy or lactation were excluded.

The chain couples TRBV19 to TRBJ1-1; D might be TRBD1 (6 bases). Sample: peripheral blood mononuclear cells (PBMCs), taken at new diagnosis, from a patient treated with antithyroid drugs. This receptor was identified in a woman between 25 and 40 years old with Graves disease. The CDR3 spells CASRYRDPNTEAFF. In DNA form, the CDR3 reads TGTGCCAGTAGATACAGGGATCCGAACACTGAAGCTTTCTTT.